This T cell receptor (beta chain) was obtained from a study of OX40 agonist ivuxolimab in advanced cancers. In the study overall: Given to patients was ivuxolimab, an agonistic anti-OX40 (CD134) antibody. Cancers in dose escalation were hepatocellular, melanoma, renal cell and head and neck.

Some clones are missing from TCRdb's copy, which holds only in-frame ones; the method was immunoSEQ multiplex PCR. Of around 38,000 clones listed, 78% are singletons. This CDR3 is 16 amino acids long. V was shortened by 5 bases and J by 1 base, with 17 bases between the two germline ends. CDR1 SEHNR and CDR2 FQNEAQ come from the germline V gene (reference sequence). People who had autoimmune disease history or systemic immunosuppression were excluded. This sample comprised CD4+ or CD8+ T cells sorted from blood, obtained in a trial of the OX40 agonist ivuxolimab. The rearrangement uses TRBV7-9 and TRBJ1-1, with D tentatively TRBD1 (6 bases). The source of this sequence is an adult with an advanced solid tumor such as melanoma, head and neck, liver or kidney cancer. Here the CDR3 DNA reads TGTGCCAGCAGCCGGTGGGTGGGGGCTCAGAACACTGAAGCTTTCTTT. Translating gives CASSRWVGAQNTEAFF.